A selection of T cell receptor beta chains follows, all from one sample in a study of human T cells and chemical hapten exposure. TCRdb re-analysed the RACE reads in MiXCR, keeping a single row per CDR3 protein. This sample has tens of thousands of distinct CDR3 sequences, with 3.5% to 4% found just once. Sequenced input: whole blood. The origin of the receptors is a human donor in good health. Some clones in this sample may be carry-over from other donors' samples. The CDR3 runs from the conserved cysteine through the conserved F or W. The order of the fields is J gene, V gene, D gene, clone size, CDR3 DNA, CDR3 protein. A D gene is named only where the DNA matches it firmly. Clone sizes are given selectively: once, few, many, or a class where the clone is expanded.

TRBJ1-1	TRBV6-6	NA	few	TGTGCCAGCAGTTACAGTCTGGCGACTGAAGCTTTCTTT	CASSYSLATEAFF
TRBJ2-1	TRBV25-1	TRBD2	many	TGTGCCAGCAGTGGAGGGACTAGCGGAACTAATGAGCAGTTCTTC	CASSGGTSGTNEQFF
TRBJ2-1	TRBV4-1	NA	many	TGCGCCAGCTCCCCCAACCTAGCGCTCTCCTACAATGAGCAGTTCTTC	CASSPNLALSYNEQFF
TRBJ1-5	TRBV20-1	NA	many	TGCAGTGCTAGCCATAGCAATCAGCCCCAGCATTTT	CSASHSNQPQHF
TRBJ2-3	TRBV4-1	TRBD1	many	TGCGCCAGCAGCCAACCTGGACAGGGGACAACAGATACGCAGTATTTT	CASSQPGQGTTDTQYF
TRBJ2-3	TRBV30	TRBD2	many	TGTGCCTGGAGTGTAACACTAGCGGGGGCTAGCACAGATACGCAGTATTTT	CAWSVTLAGASTDTQYF
TRBJ2-5	TRBV20-1	TRBD2	few	TGCAGTGGGACTAGCGGGAGTGTCGGTTGGACCCAGTACTTC	CSGTSGSVGWTQYF
TRBJ2-7	TRBV20-1	NA	NA	TGCAGTGCGGGTTGGGATTCCTACGAGCAGTACTTC	CSAGWDSYEQYF
TRBJ2-7	TRBV6-5	NA	many	TGTGCCAGCAGTGCGGGACAGCACTACGAGCAGTACTTC	CASSAGQHYEQYF
TRBJ2-3	TRBV10-3	NA	many	TGTGCCATCAGTGAGCCGGGACTTAGCACAGATACGCAGTATTTT	CAISEPGLSTDTQYF
TRBJ2-1	TRBV20-1	TRBD2	NA	TGCAGTGCTAGAGTGTTAAGCGGGAGTGTCTCCTACAATGAGCAGTTCTTC	CSARVLSGSVSYNEQFF
TRBJ2-7	TRBV30	TRBD2	many	TGTGCCCTTACTAGCGGGGGGTCCGAGCAGTACTTC	CALTSGGSEQYF
TRBJ2-3	TRBV20-1	NA	many	TGCAGTGCTAGAGTGCTAGCGCTTACAGATACGCAGTATTTT	CSARVLALTDTQYF
TRBJ2-7	TRBV29-1	NA	many	TGCAGCGTTGGGTCTTTCCGGGGAGGAGAAGAGCAGTACTTC	CSVGSFRGGEEQYF
TRBJ2-4	TRBV6-1	TRBD1	many	TGTGCCAGCAGTGAAATGACAGGGCAAGGGTACTTAGCCAAAAACATTCAGTACTTC	CASSEMTGQGYLAKNIQYF
TRBJ2-3	TRBV6-2/TRBV6-3	NA	many	TGTGCCAGCAGTTCGAGGTGGACAGTGTCCACAGATACGCAGTATTTT	CASSSRWTVSTDTQYF
TRBJ1-2	TRBV3-1	TRBD1	NA	TGTGCCAGCAGCCAAAGGAACAGGGGAGTCTATGGCTACACCTTC	CASSQRNRGVYGYTF
TRBJ1-1	TRBV7-3	NA	few	TGTGCCAGCAGCTTAACGATTGGAGGGAAAGCTTTCTTT	CASSLTIGGKAFF
TRBJ1-2	TRBV4-2	TRBD1	NA	TGTGCCAGCAGCCAAGCGGACAGGGTGACCTATGGCTACACCTTC	CASSQADRVTYGYTF
TRBJ1-5	TRBV27	TRBD1	NA	TGTGCCAGCAGTTCTATTCCAGGGGGGCCAAGTCAGCCCCAGCATTTT	CASSSIPGGPSQPQHF
TRBJ1-5	TRBV20-1	NA	NA	TGCAGTGCGGCCGGGGGGGCTAGCAATCAGCCCCAGCATTTT	CSAAGGASNQPQHF
TRBJ1-1	TRBV11-2	TRBD1	NA	TGTGCCAGCAGCAGTGGACAGGGGCGCATGAACACTGAAGCTTTCTTT	CASSSGQGRMNTEAFF
TRBJ1-2	TRBV28	NA	NA	TGTGCCAGCAGACAGGGCTCCTTTGGCTACACCTTC	CASRQGSFGYTF
TRBJ1-1	TRBV29-1	NA	many	TGCAGCGTTGAGGCAGGGCCTAACACTGAAGCTTTCTTT	CSVEAGPNTEAFF
TRBJ2-7	TRBV4-1	TRBD2	few	TGCGCCAGCAGCCAGACGAGCGGGAGCCTATACGAGCAGTACTTC	CASSQTSGSLYEQYF
TRBJ2-1	TRBV20-1	TRBD2	many	TGCAGTGAAGCTAGCGGCTGGGAGCAGTTCTTC	CSEASGWEQFF
TRBJ1-2	TRBV28	NA	many	TGTGCCAGCGGGGGTCTTAACTATGGCTACACCTTC	CASGGLNYGYTF
TRBJ2-1	TRBV7-2	TRBD2	few	TGTGCCAGCAGCTTAGCGGTCGGACTAGGTCGGAATGAGCAGTTCTTC	CASSLAVGLGRNEQFF
TRBJ2-2	TRBV5-1	TRBD1	many	TGCGCCAGCAGCCAGGGACAGCAGAACACCGGGGAGCTGTTTTTT	CASSQGQQNTGELFF
TRBJ2-3	TRBV7-8	TRBD1	many	TGTGCCAGCAGCTTAGGAAGGGGACAGGGAACAGATACGCAGTATTTT	CASSLGRGQGTDTQYF
TRBJ2-6	TRBV19	NA	few	TGTGCCAGTAGTACAGGAGGCTCTGGGGCCAACGTCCTGACTTTC	CASSTGGSGANVLTF